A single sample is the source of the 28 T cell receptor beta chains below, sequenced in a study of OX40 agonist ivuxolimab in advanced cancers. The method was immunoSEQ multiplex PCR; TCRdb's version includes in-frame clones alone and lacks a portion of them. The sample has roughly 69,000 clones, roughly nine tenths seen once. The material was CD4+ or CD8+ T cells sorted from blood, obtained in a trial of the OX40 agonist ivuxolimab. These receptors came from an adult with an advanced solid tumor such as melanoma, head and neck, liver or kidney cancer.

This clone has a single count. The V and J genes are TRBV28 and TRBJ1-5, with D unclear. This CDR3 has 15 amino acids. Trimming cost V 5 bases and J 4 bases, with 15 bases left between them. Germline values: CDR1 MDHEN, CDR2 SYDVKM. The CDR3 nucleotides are TGTGCCAGCAGTCTGGGTCTTAACACGAATCAGCCCCAGCATTTT. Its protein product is CASSLGLNTNQPQHF.

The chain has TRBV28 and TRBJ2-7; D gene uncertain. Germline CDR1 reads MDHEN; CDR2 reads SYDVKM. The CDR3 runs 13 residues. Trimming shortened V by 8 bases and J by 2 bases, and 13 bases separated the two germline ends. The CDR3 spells CASGQNEPYEQYF. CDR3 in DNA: TGTGCCAGCGGGCAGAATGAGCCCTACGAGCAGTACTTC.

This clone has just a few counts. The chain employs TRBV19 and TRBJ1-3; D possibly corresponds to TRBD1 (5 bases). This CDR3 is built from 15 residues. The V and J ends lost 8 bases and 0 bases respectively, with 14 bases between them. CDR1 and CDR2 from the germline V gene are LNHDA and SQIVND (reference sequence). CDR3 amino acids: CASHLTANSGNTIYF. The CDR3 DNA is TGTGCCAGTCACCTGACAGCTAACTCTGGAAACACCATATATTTT.

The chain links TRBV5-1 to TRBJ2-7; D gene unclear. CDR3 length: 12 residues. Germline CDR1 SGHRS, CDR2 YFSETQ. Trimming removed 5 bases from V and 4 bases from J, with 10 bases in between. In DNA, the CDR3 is TGCGCCAGCAGGGAACAGATGTACGAGCAGTACTTC. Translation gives CASREQMYEQYF.

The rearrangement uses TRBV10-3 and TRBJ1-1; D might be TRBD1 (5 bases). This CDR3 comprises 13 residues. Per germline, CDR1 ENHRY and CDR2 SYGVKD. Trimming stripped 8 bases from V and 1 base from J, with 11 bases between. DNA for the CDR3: TGTGCCATCGGGTCTGGGGGGAACACTGAAGCTTTCTTT. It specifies CAIGSGGNTEAFF.

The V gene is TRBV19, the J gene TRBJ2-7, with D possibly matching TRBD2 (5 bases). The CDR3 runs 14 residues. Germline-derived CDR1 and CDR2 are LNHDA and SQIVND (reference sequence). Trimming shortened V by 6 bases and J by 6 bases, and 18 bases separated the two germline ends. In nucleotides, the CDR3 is TGTGCCAGTAGCGGTCGAGGGATCCCCGGCGAGCAGTACTTC. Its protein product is CASSGRGIPGEQYF.

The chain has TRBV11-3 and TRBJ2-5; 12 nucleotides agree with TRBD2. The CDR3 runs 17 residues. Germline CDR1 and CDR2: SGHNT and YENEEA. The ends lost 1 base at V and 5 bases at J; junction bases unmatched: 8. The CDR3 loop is CASSLGSSGRGRETQYF. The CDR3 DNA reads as TGTGCCAGCAGCTTAGGATCTAGCGGGAGGGGTCGGGAGACCCAGTACTTC.

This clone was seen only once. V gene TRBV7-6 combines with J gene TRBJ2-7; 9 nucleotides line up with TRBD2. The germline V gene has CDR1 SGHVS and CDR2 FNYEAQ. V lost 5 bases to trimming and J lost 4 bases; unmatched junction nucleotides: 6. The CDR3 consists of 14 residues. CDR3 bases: TGTGCCAGCAGCGAGAGCGGGAGGTATTACGAGCAGTACTTC. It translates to CASSESGRYYEQYF.

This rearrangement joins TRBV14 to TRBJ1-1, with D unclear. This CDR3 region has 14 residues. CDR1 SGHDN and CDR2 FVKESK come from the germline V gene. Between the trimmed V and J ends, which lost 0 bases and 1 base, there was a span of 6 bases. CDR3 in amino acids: CASSQDFGNTEAFF. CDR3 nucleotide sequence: TGTGCCAGCAGCCAAGATTTCGGGAACACTGAAGCTTTCTTT.

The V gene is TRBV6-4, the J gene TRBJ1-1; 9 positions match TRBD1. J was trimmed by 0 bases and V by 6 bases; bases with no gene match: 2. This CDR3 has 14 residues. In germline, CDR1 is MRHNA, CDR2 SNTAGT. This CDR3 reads CASRTGGMNTEAFF. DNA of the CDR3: TGTGCCAGCAGGACAGGGGGGATGAACACTGAAGCTTTCTTT.

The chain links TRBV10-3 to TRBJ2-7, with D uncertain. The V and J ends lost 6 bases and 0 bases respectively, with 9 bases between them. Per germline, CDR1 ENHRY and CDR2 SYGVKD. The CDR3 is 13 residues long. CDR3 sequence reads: CAISQTGSYEQYF. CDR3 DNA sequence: TGTGCCATCAGCCAAACCGGCTCCTACGAGCAGTACTTC.

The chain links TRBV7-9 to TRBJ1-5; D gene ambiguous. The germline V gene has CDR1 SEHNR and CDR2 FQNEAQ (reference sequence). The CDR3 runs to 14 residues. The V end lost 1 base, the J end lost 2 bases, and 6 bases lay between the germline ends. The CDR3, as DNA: TGTGCCAGCAGCTTAGGAACTGGCAATCAGCCCCAGCATTTT. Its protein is CASSLGTGNQPQHF. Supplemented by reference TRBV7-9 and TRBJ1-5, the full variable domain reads DTGVSQNPRHKITKRGQNVTFRCDPISEHNRLYWYRQTLGQGPEFLTYFQNEAQLEKSRLLSDRFSAERPKGSFSTLEIQRTEQGDSAMYLCASSLGTGNQPQHFGDGTRLSIL.

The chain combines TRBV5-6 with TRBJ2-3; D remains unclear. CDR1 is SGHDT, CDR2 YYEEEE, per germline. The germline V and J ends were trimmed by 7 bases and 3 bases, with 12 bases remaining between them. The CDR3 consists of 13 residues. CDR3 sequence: CASGDRATDTQYF. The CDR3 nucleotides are TGTGCCAGCGGAGATCGGGCAACAGATACGCAGTATTTT.

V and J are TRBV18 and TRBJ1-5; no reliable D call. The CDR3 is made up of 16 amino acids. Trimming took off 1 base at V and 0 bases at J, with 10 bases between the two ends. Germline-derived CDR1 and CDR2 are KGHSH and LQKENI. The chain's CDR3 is CASSPLGVNSNQPQHF. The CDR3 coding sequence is TGTGCCAGCTCACCACTGGGCGTTAATAGCAATCAGCCCCAGCATTTT.

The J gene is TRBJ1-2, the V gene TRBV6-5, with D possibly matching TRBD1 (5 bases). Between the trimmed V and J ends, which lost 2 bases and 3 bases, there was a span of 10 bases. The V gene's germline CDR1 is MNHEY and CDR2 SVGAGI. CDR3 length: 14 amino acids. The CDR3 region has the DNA TGTGCCAGCAGTTACGAGGGACGGCACTATGGCTACACCTTC. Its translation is CASSYEGRHYGYTF.

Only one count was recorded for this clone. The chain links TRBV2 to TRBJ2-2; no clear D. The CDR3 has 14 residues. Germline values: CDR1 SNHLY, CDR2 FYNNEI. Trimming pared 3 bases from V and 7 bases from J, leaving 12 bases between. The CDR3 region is CASSEIELLGELFF. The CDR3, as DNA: TGTGCCAGCAGTGAGATTGAACTACTCGGGGAGCTGTTTTTT.

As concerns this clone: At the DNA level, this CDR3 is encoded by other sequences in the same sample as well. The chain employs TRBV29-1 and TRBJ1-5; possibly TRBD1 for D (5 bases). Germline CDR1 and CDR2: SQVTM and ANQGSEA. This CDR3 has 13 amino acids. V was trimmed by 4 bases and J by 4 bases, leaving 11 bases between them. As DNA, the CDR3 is TGCAGCGTTGGAACAGGTCGGAATCAGCCCCAGCATTTT. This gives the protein CSVGTGRNQPQHF.

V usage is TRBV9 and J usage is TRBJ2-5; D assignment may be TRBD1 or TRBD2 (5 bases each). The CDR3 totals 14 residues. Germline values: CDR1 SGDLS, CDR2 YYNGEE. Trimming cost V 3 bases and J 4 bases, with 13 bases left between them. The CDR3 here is CASSAGPGGETQYF. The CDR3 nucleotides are TGTGCCAGCAGCGCGGGACCCGGAGGAGAGACCCAGTACTTC.

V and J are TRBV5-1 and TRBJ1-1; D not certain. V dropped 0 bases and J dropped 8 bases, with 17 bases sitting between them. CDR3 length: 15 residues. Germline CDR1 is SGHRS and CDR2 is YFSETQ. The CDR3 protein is CASSLGGSNEAEAFF. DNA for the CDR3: TGCGCCAGCAGCTTGGGGGGATCAAACGAGGCCGAAGCTTTCTTT. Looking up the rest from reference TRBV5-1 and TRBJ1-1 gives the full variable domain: KAGVTQTPRYLIKTRGQQVTLSCSPISGHRSVSWYQQTPGQGLQFLFEYFSETQRNKGNFPGRFSGRQFSNSRSEMNVSTLELGDSALYLCASSLGGSNEAEAFFGQGTRLTVV.

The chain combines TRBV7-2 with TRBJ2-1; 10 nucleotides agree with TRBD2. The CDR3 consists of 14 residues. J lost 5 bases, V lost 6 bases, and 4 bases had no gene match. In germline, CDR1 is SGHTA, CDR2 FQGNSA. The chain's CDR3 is CASRPGLANNEQFF. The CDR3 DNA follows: TGTGCCAGCAGACCGGGACTAGCGAACAATGAGCAGTTCTTC.

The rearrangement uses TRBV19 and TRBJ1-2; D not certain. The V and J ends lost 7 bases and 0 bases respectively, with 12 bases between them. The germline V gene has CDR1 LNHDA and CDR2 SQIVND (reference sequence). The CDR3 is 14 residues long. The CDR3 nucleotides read TGTGCCAGTACCACCTTAGGGACTAACTATGGCTACACCTTC. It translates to CASTTLGTNYGYTF.

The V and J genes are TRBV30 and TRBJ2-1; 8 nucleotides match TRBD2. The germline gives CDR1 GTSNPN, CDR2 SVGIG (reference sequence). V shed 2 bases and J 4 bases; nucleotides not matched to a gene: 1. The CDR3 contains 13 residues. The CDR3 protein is CAWSLAGYNEQFF. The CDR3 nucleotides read TGTGCCTGGAGTTTAGCGGGATACAATGAGCAGTTCTTC.

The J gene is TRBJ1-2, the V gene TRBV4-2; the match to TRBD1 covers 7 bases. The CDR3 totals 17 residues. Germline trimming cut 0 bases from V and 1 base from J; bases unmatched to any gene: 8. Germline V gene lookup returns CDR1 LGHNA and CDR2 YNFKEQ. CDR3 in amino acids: CASSQEEGAQNNYGYTF. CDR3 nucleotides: TGTGCCAGCAGCCAAGAAGAGGGGGCGCAAAATAACTATGGCTACACCTTC.

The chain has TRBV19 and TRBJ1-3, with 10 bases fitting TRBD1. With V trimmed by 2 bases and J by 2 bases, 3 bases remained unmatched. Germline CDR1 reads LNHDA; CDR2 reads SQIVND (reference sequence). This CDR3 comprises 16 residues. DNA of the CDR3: TGTGCCAGTAGTATAATGGGACAGGGGACTGGAAACACCATATATTTT. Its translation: CASSIMGQGTGNTIYF. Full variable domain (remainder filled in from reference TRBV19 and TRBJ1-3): DGGITQSPKYLFRKEGQNVTLSCEQNLNHDAMYWYRQDPGQGLRLIYYSQIVNDFQKGDIAEGYSVSREKKESFPLTVTSAQKNPTAFYLCASSIMGQGTGNTIYFGEGSWLTVV.

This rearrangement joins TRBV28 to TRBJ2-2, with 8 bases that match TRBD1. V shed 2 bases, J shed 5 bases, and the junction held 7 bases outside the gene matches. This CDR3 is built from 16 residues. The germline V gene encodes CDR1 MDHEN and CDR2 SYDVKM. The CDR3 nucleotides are TGTGCCAGCAGTTTACAAGGACAGGGTGTTACCGGGGAGCTGTTTTTT. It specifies CASSLQGQGVTGELFF.

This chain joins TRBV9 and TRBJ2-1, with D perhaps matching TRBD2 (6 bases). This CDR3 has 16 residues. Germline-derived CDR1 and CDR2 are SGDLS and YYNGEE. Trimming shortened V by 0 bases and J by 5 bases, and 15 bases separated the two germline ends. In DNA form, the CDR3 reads TGTGCCAGCAGCGTAGCTGGCGGGATCGGAAACAATGAGCAGTTCTTC. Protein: CASSVAGGIGNNEQFF.

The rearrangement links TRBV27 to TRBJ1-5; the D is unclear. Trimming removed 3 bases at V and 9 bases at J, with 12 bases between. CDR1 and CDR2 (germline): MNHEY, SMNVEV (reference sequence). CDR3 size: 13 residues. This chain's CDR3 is CASSFSPLRPQHF. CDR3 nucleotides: TGTGCCAGCAGTTTTAGCCCCCTTCGGCCCCAGCATTTT.

The CDR3 coding sequence is TGTGCCAGCAGCCAGTCTCCTTCGAACATTCAGTACTTC. Protein product: CASSQSPSNIQYF. The V gene is TRBV4-2, the J gene TRBJ2-4; D remains unclear. The CDR3 is 13 amino acids. Trimming removed 3 bases at V and 7 bases at J, with 10 bases between. CDR1 and CDR2 (germline): LGHNA, YNFKEQ.